This TCR beta chain stems from a study of regulatory T cells in long-lasting Graves disease. The length of the CDR3 is 14 residues. The V gene's germline CDR1 is SGHRS and CDR2 YFSETQ. V was clipped by 0 bases and J by 7 bases; unmatched bases: 3. This clonotype was detected ten times or more. Library construction for TCR beta used iRepertoire HTBI primers and Arm-PCR of CDR3 regions. TCRdb re-called the multiplex PCR reads through MiXCR, storing one row per CDR3 protein. The sample carries around 420,000 distinct CDR3 sequences, approximately 16% recorded once. Time point here: newly diagnosed GD, antithyroid drugs for less than 3 months. Making the TCR library involved RNA that had been extracted from PBMCs. These data were also reused for a study on T cells in Graves' hyperthyroidism and ophthalmopathy. That work adds: Carried out on the TCR CDR3, a first-round RT-PCR used the HTBI primer set.

Material: peripheral blood mononuclear cells (PBMCs), obtained at new diagnosis, from a patient treated with antithyroid drugs. J is TRBJ1-4 and V is TRBV5-1; 7 bases agree with TRBD1. The sequence was collected from a middle-aged woman with Graves disease. In DNA, the CDR3 is TGCGCCAGCAGCTTGGAAGGGGGCGCTGAAAAACTGTTTTTT. Its protein is CASSLEGGAEKLFF.